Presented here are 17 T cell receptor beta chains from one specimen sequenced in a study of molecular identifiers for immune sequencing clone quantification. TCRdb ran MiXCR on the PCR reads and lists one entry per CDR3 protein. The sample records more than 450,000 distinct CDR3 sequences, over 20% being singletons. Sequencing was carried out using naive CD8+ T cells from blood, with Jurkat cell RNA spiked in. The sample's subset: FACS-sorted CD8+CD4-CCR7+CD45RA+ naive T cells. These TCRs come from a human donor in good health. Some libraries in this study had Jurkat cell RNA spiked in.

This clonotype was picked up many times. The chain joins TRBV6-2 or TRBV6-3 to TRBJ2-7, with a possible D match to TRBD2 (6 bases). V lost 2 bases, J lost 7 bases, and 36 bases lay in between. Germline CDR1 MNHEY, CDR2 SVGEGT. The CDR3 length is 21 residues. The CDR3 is CASSYPATRPGVGLGAREQYF. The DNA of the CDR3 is TGTGCCAGCAGTTACCCCGCCACCAGACCGGGAGTTGGGCTCGGGGCTCGGGAGCAGTACTTC.

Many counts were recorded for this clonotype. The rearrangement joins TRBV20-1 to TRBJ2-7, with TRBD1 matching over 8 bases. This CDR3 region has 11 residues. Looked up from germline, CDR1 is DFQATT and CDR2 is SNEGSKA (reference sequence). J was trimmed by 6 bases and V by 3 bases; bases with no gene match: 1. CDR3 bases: TGCAGTGCTAGGACAGGGGCCGAGCAGTACTTC. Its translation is CSARTGAEQYF.

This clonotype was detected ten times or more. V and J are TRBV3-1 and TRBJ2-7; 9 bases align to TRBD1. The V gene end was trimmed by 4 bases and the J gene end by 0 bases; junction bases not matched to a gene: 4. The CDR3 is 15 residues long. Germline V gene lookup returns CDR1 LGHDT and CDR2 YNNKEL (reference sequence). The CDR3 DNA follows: TGTGCCAGCAGCCCGGGACAGGGCAGCTCCTACGAGCAGTACTTC. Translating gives CASSPGQGSSYEQYF.

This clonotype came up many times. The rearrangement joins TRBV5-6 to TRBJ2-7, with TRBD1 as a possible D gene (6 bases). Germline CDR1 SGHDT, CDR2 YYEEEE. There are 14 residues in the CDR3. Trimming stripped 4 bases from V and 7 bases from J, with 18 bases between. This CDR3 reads CASSLGHTNWEQYF. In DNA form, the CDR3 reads TGTGCCAGCAGCCTGGGACACACGAATTGGGAGCAGTACTTC.

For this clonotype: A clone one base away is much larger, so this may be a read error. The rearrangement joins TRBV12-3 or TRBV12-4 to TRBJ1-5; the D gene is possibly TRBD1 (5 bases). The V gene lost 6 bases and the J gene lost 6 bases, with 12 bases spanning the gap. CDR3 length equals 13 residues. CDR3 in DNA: TGTGCCAGCAGCGTTCGGGGGGTTCAGCCCCAGCATTTT. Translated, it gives CASSVRGVQPQHF.

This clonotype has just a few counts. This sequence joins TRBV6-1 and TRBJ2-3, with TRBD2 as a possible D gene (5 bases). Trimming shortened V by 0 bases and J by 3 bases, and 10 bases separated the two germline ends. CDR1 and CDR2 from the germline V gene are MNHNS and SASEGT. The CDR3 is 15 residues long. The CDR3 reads CASSEAVGGTDTQYF. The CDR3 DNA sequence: TGTGCCAGCAGTGAAGCAGTGGGCGGGACAGATACGCAGTATTTT.

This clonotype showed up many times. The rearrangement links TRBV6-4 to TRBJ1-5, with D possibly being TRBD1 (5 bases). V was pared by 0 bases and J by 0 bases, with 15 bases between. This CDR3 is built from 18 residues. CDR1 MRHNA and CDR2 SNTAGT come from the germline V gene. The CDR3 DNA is TGTGCCAGCAGTGACTCTGAACAGGACCCTAATAGCAATCAGCCCCAGCATTTT. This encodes CASSDSEQDPNSNQPQHF.

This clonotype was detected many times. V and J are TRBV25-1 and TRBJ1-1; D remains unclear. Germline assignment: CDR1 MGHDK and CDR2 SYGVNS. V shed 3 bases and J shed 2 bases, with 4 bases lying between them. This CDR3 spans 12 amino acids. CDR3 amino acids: CASSDPNTEAFF. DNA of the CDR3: TGTGCCAGCAGTGATCCCAACACTGAAGCTTTCTTT.

The CDR3 DNA sequence: TGCAGCGTTGCCGGGGATGGCTACACCTTC. The encoded protein is CSVAGDGYTF. The V call is TRBV29-1, the J call TRBJ1-2; D remains unclear. V was clipped by 4 bases and J by 6 bases, with 6 bases between them. Germline values: CDR1 SQVTM, CDR2 ANQGSEA. The length of the CDR3 is 10 residues.

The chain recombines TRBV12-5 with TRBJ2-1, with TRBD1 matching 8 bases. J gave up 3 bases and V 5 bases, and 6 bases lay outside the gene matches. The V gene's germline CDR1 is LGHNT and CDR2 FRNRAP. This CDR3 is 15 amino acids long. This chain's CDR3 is CASGASGTGYNEQFF. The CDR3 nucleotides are TGTGCTAGTGGTGCATCCGGGACAGGCTACAATGAGCAGTTCTTC.

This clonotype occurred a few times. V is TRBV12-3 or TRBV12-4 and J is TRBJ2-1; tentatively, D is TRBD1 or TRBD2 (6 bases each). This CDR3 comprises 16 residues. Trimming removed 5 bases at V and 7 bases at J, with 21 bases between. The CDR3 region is CASSAWGAHGENEQFF. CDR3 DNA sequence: TGTGCCAGCAGTGCCTGGGGGGCTCACGGGGAGAATGAGCAGTTCTTC.

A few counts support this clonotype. The CDR3 DNA reads as TGTGCCAGCAGCTTTTTCTCGGAGACCCAGTACTTC. Its protein is CASSFFSETQYF. The chain combines TRBV7-9 with TRBJ2-5; D uncertain. V lost 3 bases to trimming and J lost 5 bases, with 7 bases between them. Germline V gene sequence: CDR1 SEHNR, CDR2 FQNEAQ (reference sequence). The CDR3 spans 12 residues.

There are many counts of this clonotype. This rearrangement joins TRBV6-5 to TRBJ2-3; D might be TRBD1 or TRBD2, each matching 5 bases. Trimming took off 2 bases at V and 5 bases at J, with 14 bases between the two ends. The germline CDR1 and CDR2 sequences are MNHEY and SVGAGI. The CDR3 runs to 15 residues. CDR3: CASSYGGPAVDTQYF. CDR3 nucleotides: TGTGCCAGCAGTTACGGGGGACCAGCTGTAGATACGCAGTATTTT.

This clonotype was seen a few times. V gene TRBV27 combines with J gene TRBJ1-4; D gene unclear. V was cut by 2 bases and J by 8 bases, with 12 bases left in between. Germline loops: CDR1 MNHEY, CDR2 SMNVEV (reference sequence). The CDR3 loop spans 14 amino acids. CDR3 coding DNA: TGTGCCAGCAGTTTAGAACCAACGGGGGAAAAACTGTTTTTT. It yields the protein CASSLEPTGEKLFF.

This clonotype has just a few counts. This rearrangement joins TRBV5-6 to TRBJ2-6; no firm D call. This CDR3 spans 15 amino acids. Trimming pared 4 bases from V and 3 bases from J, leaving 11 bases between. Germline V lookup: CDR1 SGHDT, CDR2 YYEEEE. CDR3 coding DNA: TGTGCCAGCAGCCCTGAAGGGTATGGGGCCAACGTCCTGACTTTC. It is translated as CASSPEGYGANVLTF.

The DNA for the CDR3 is TGCGCCAGCAGCGACAGCCGAAAACTTAACTATGGCTACACCTTC. This gives the protein CASSDSRKLNYGYTF. The genes are TRBV4-1 and TRBJ1-2, with D possibly TRBD1 on 5 matching bases. The CDR3 is 15 residues long. Trimming removed 5 bases from V and 1 base from J, with 14 bases in between. The germline gives CDR1 MGHRA, CDR2 YSYEKL.

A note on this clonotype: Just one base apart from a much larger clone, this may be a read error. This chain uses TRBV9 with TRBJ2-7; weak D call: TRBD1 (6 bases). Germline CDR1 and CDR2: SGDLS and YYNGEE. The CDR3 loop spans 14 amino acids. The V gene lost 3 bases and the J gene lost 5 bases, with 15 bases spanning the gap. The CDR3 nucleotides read TGTGCCAGCAGCGCGGACAGCCTTACCCACGAGCAGTACTTC. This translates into CASSADSLTHEQYF.